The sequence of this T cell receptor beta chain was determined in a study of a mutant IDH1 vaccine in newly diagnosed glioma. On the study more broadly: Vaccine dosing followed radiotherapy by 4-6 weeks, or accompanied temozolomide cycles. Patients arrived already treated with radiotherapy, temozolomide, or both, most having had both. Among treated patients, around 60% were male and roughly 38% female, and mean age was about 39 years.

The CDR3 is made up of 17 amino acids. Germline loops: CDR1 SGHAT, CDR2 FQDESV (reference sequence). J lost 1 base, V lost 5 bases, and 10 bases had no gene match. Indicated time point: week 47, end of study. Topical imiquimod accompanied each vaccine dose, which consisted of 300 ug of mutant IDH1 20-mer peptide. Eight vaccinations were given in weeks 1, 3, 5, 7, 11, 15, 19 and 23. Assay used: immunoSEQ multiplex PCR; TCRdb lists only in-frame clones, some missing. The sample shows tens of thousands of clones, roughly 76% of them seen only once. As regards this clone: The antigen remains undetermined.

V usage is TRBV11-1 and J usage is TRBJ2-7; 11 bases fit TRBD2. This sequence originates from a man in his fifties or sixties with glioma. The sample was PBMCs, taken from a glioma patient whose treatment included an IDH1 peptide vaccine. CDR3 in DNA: TGTGCCAGCAGCCCCCCCGCTAGCGGGGGGCGTTCCTACGAGCAGTACTTC. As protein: CASSPPASGGRSYEQYF.